This T cell receptor beta chain was recovered during a study of cytomegalovirus exposure and HLA in healthy donors. Whole-study results and caveats: Through in vitro validation, a few CMV-associated chains were shown to be specific for CMV antigens. Altogether, some 160 TCR beta chains were recorded as cytomegalovirus-associated.

The junction had 6 bases not matched to a gene; V was cut back by 6 bases and J by 1 base. The CDR3 contains 15 residues. Germline CDR1 and CDR2: MNHNY and SVGAGI (reference sequence). Both 60 Vbeta primers and 13 Jbeta primers went into the PCR. Measured with immunoSEQ multiplex PCR; TCRdb has only the in-frame clones, and not every one. Among 110,000 to 150,000 clones, roughly 80% were seen once, and the ten largest hold around 2.9%. Remarks on this clone: What it binds is unknown.

V gene TRBV6-6 combines with J gene TRBJ1-2, with 9 bases aligning to TRBD1. This receptor was identified in a female donor in good health and CMV-seronegative. The sample was PBMCs. The CDR3 DNA follows: TGTGCCAGCAGACGCGGGACAGGGAATAACTATGGCTACACCTTC. Its protein is CASRRGTGNNYGYTF.